The 15 T cell receptor beta chains listed next were all sequenced from one sample in a study of T cells after yellow fever vaccination. Via MiXCR, TCRdb re-called the 5' RACE reads, giving one row per CDR3 protein. The sample yields 300,000 to 400,000 distinct CDR3 sequences, about 10% seen once. The material was CD4+ T cells sorted from PBMCs, obtained 45 days after the yellow fever booster vaccination. The receptors come from a man in his late teens or twenties who received the YFV17D yellow fever vaccine.

The chain is built from TRBV6-2 or TRBV6-3 and TRBJ1-5; TRBD1 is a possible D gene (5 bases). The CDR3 consists of 14 residues. In germline, CDR1 is MNHEY, CDR2 SVGEGT. The ends were cut back, 6 bases at V and 7 bases at J, with 16 bases in the middle. The chain's CDR3 is CASRDPGGLQPQHF. The DNA of the CDR3 is TGTGCCAGCAGGGACCCGGGGGGTTTACAGCCCCAGCATTTT.

This clonotype was counted between two and nine times. V and J are TRBV6-6 and TRBJ2-5; D is undetermined. This CDR3 spans 14 amino acids. The germline V and J ends were trimmed by 6 bases and 4 bases, with 15 bases remaining between them. Germline V gene sequence: CDR1 MNHNY, CDR2 SVGAGI (reference sequence). The DNA for the CDR3 is TGTGCCAGCAGACCCGTAGGGTCGGTAGAGACCCAGTACTTC. Its protein product is CASRPVGSVETQYF.

To note about this clonotype: The junction does not match germline at one end; this may be a read error. The V gene is TRBV7-7, the J gene TRBJ2-3, with a weak D call TRBD2 (7 bases). The CDR3 is 14 residues long. The germline CDR1 and CDR2 sequences are SSHAT and FNYEAQ (reference sequence). CDR3: CASIEGGFADTQYF. In nucleotides, the CDR3 is TGTGCTAGCATCGAGGGGGGGTTCGCAGATACGCAGTATTTT.

The chain links TRBV3-1 to TRBJ2-7; no clear D gene. CDR1 is LGHDT and CDR2 is YNNKEL in the germline V gene (reference sequence). Trimming cost V 2 bases and J 2 bases, with 7 bases left between them. The CDR3 has 13 residues. The CDR3 loop reads CASSQWGTYEQYF. CDR3 DNA: TGTGCCAGCAGCCAATGGGGAACCTACGAGCAGTACTTC.

This rearrangement joins TRBV5-1 to TRBJ1-1, with TRBD1 as a possible D gene (6 bases). The CDR3 loop spans 16 amino acids. The V end lost 5 bases, the J end lost 10 bases, and 27 bases lay between the germline ends. Per germline, CDR1 SGHRS and CDR2 YFSETQ. CDR3 sequence (DNA): TGCGCCAGCAGTCCCGGCAGGGGTAGGGGAGCACGGGGAGCTTTCTTT. As protein: CASSPGRGRGARGAFF.

This clonotype was recorded a few times. The chain couples TRBV20-1 to TRBJ2-7; D is uncertain. Trimming removed 3 bases from V and 5 bases from J, with 8 bases in between. Germline CDR1 reads DFQATT; CDR2 reads SNEGSKA (reference sequence). This CDR3 spans 11 amino acids. The CDR3 DNA sequence: TGCAGTGCTAGTCCTGGGCACGAGCAGTACGTC. Amino acids: CSASPGHEQYV.

This clonotype occurred a few times. CDR3 in amino acids: CASSQVSSSYEQYF. The CDR3 nucleotides are TGTGCCAGCAGCCAAGTTTCCAGCTCCTACGAGCAGTACTTC. The J gene is TRBJ2-7, the V gene TRBV3-1; no clear D gene. Germline V gene data show CDR1 as LGHDT and CDR2 as YNNKEL (reference sequence). The CDR3 loop spans 14 amino acids. V dropped 1 base and J dropped 0 bases, with 7 bases sitting between them.

This clonotype was seen only a few times. V gene TRBV6-5 combines with J gene TRBJ1-3; the D is unclear. Germline V CDR1 and CDR2: MNHEY, SVGAGI. This CDR3 comprises 15 residues. The V end was cut by 2 bases, the J end by 0 bases, with 8 bases between. CDR3 DNA: TGTGCCAGCAGTTACGACTCCAACTCTGGAAACACCATATATTTT. Protein sequence: CASSYDSNSGNTIYF.

This chain connects TRBV7-2 to TRBJ1-2; no reliable D call. CDR3 length equals 14 residues. CDR1 and CDR2 from the germline V gene are SGHTA and FQGNSA. V was pared by 1 base and J by 2 bases, with 8 bases between. The CDR3 reads CASSLGSQNYGYTF. The CDR3 bases are TGTGCCAGCAGCTTAGGATCGCAGAACTATGGCTACACCTTC. Complete variable domain (other parts from reference TRBV7-2 and TRBJ1-2): GAGVSQSPSNKVTEKGKDVELRCDPISGHTALYWYRQSLGQGLEFLIYFQGNSAPDKSGLPSDRFSAERTGGSVSTLTIQRTQQEDSAVYLCASSLGSQNYGYTFGSGTRLTVV.

This clonotype has a count of ten or more. In DNA form, the CDR3 reads TGCGCCAGCAGTCTGACAGGGGAAAACATTCAGTACTTC. Protein sequence: CASSLTGENIQYF. The chain is built from TRBV5-1 and TRBJ2-4, with 8 bases lining up with TRBD1. The CDR3 spans 13 residues. The germline V gene encodes CDR1 SGHRS and CDR2 YFSETQ. The junction had 3 bases not matched to a gene; V was cut back by 5 bases and J by 5 bases.

The V call is TRBV14, the J call TRBJ2-4; 8 nucleotides agree with TRBD2. Per germline, CDR1 SGHDN and CDR2 FVKESK. This CDR3 contains 15 residues. V dropped 8 bases and J dropped 0; count of bases not matched to a gene: 6. The CDR3 reads CASSRGGLAKNIQYF. The CDR3, as DNA: TGTGCCAGCTCTCGCGGGGGGCTAGCCAAAAACATTCAGTACTTC.

The chain uses TRBV10-3 and TRBJ1-3; 7 bases are a match to TRBD1. The length of the CDR3 is 16 residues. Germline trimming cut 4 bases from V and 0 bases from J; bases unmatched to any gene: 6. Germline-derived CDR1 and CDR2 are ENHRY and SYGVKD. CDR3: CAISGSTGSSGNTIYF. The CDR3 nucleotides are TGTGCCATCAGTGGGTCGACAGGGAGCTCTGGAAACACCATATATTTT.

This clonotype was seen more than once but under ten times. V and J are TRBV20-1 and TRBJ2-1, with 10 bases matching TRBD2. Germline assignment: CDR1 DFQATT and CDR2 SNEGSKA (reference sequence). Trimming cost V 6 bases and J 7 bases; bases outside gene matches: 9. The CDR3 covers 14 residues. Written as DNA, the CDR3 is TGCAGTGCCGCTGGGACTAGCGTTCTGAATGAGCAGTTCTTC. Amino acids: CSAAGTSVLNEQFF.

This clonotype was counted between two and nine times. The CDR3 reads CSVSQGLLGNQPQHF. As DNA, the CDR3 is TGCAGCGTCTCACAGGGGTTATTAGGCAATCAGCCCCAGCATTTT. This chain links TRBV29-1 with TRBJ1-5; 7 bases are a match to TRBD1. Per germline, CDR1 SQVTM and CDR2 ANQGSEA. Unmatched junction bases numbered 10, after V lost 6 bases and J lost 2 bases. The length of the CDR3 is 15 residues. Combining the CDR3 with reference TRBV29-1 and TRBJ1-5 gives the whole variable domain SAVISQKPSRDICQRGTSLTIQCQVDSQVTMMFWYRQQPGQSLTLIATANQGSEATYESGFVIDKFPISRPNLTFSTLTVSNMSPEDSSIYLCSVSQGLLGNQPQHFGDGTRLSIL.

This clonotype was seen only a few times. This chain uses TRBV5-1 with TRBJ2-2; D might be TRBD1 (5 bases). CDR3 length: 16 amino acids. CDR1 and CDR2 from the germline V gene are SGHRS and YFSETQ. Trimming shortened V by 1 base and J by 3 bases, and 13 bases separated the two germline ends. CDR3 sequence: CASSLYTGPYTGELFF. The CDR3 DNA sequence: TGCGCCAGCAGCTTGTATACAGGACCTTACACCGGGGAGCTGTTTTTT.